Sequencing of this T cell receptor (beta chain) was carried out in a study of shared clonotypes between healthy human individuals. Broader study findings: The represented genetic and exposure-history diversity was limited by the small number of donors.

Trimming left V 3 bases short and J 0 bases short, with 0 bases between. CDR3 size: 11 residues. Germline CDR1 PRHDT, CDR2 FYEKMQ (reference sequence). Across several immunoSEQ plates, the genomic DNA of each subset was split evenly. Libraries were prepared by immunoSEQ multiplex PCR; TCRdb keeps only in-frame clonotypes and omits some of them. The sample records about 500,000 clones, 60% to 80% being singletons. Healthy and HIV-negative, the adult donors had no recent acute infections or vaccinations. Samples left unsorted employed around 95 million PBMCs for genomic DNA. This clone showed up just once. Its antigen is undetermined. This likely reflects a read error, since a far larger clone is one base away.

Material: PBMCs. This chain connects TRBV13 to TRBJ2-7; D uncertain. This clonotype was obtained from a woman in her forties in good health. Some clones in this sample may be carry-over from other donors' samples. CDR3 bases: TGTGCCAGCAGCTTCTCCTACGAGCAGTACTTC. Translation: CASSFSYEQYF. Combining the CDR3 with reference TRBV13 and TRBJ2-7 gives the whole variable domain AAGVIQSPRHLIKEKRETATLKCYPIPRHDTVYWYQQGPGQDPQFLISFYEKMQSDKGSIPDRFSAQQFSDYHSELNMSSLELGDSALYFCASSFSYEQYFGPGTRLTVT.